One and the same sample provided the 21 T cell receptor beta chains below, sequenced in a study of beta chain features in type 1 diabetes. The authors reverse transcribed all of the isolated RNA, so sequencing captured expressed TCRB transcripts. The protocol was immunoSEQ multiplex PCR, while the TCRdb copy is restricted to in-frame clones and leaves out a portion. The sample has around 500,000 clones, about an eighth seen once. Input material: naive CD4+ T cells from blood. Receptors originate from a woman aged 18-29 years in good health.

This clone has just a few counts. J is TRBJ2-1 and V is TRBV15; 8 bases align to TRBD1. V was clipped by 4 bases and J by 6 bases; unmatched bases: 14. CDR1 and CDR2 (germline): LNHNV, YYDKDF (reference sequence). The CDR3 is 17 amino acids. The CDR3 reads CATSNPPPRGPSNEQFF. CDR3 DNA sequence: TGTGCCACCAGCAATCCCCCTCCCAGGGGGCCTAGCAATGAGCAGTTCTTC.

This clone has just a few counts. The genes are TRBV9 and TRBJ2-1; 9 bases fit TRBD1. The length of the CDR3 is 17 residues. Unmatched junction bases numbered 8, after V lost 2 bases and J lost 2 bases. Germline V lookup: CDR1 SGDLS, CDR2 YYNGEE. CDR3 sequence reads: CASSVRLGQGTYNEQFF. The DNA of the CDR3 is TGTGCCAGCAGCGTCCGTCTGGGACAGGGAACCTACAATGAGCAGTTCTTC.

This clone was detected a few times. The chain has TRBV4-2 and TRBJ2-7; D not resolved. The V end was cut by 0 bases, the J end by 6 bases, with 9 bases between. The CDR3 sequence is 13 residues long. CDR1 is LGHNA and CDR2 is YNFKEQ in the germline V gene. CDR3 in amino acids: CASSQDLGREQYV. For the CDR3, the DNA is TGTGCCAGCAGCCAAGATCTTGGTCGCGAGCAGTACGTC.

With regard to this clone: Given a much more abundant clone one base away, this may be a read error. Different DNA sequences within this sample yield the same CDR3. V usage is TRBV7-2 and J usage is TRBJ2-2; D is undetermined. This CDR3 spans 12 amino acids. V was pared by 3 bases and J by 2 bases, with 1 base between. The germline V gene encodes CDR1 SGHTA and CDR2 FQGNSA. The CDR3 coding sequence is TGTGCCAGCAGCTTCAACACCGGGGAGCTGTTTTTT. Amino acid sequence: CASSFNTGELFF. The variable domain in full, with the rest retrieved from reference TRBV7-2 and TRBJ2-2, is GAGVSQSPSNKVTEKGKDVELRCDPISGHTALYWYRQSLGQGLEFLIYFQGNSAPDKSGLPSDRFSAERTGGSVSTLTIQRTQQEDSAVYLCASSFNTGELFFGEGSRLTVL.

This chain joins TRBV7-2 and TRBJ2-5; D possibly uses TRBD1 or TRBD2 (5 bases each). Trimming removed 4 bases at V and 9 bases at J, with 18 bases between. CDR1 SGHTA and CDR2 FQGNSA come from the germline V gene. This CDR3 is built from 14 residues. CDR3 sequence (DNA): TGTGCCAGCAGCTCGGGGACCCTTTTCAACCCCCAGTACTTC. This sequence encodes CASSSGTLFNPQYF.

This chain connects TRBV23-1 to TRBJ2-7, with TRBD1 matching over 12 bases. TRBV23-1 is known as an ORF, though its function is uncertain. This CDR3 is 13 amino acids long. Trimming removed 10 bases from V and 5 bases from J; junction bases left unmatched: 6. The CDR3 sequence is CAIPGTGGNEQYF. The CDR3 DNA reads as TGCGCCATCCCTGGGACAGGGGGCAACGAGCAGTACTTC.

The chain employs TRBV7-9 and TRBJ1-4, with 8 bases matching TRBD1. After removal of 4 bases from V and 7 bases from J, the junction contained 5 bases not matched to a gene. The CDR3 covers 14 residues. Germline V gene data show CDR1 as SEHNR and CDR2 as FQNEAQ (reference sequence). The CDR3 loop is CASSSGQGREKLFF. In nucleotides, the CDR3 is TGTGCCAGCAGCTCCGGACAGGGCCGTGAAAAACTGTTTTTT.

This clone came up a few times. The gene calls are TRBV14 and TRBJ2-7; the D gene is possibly TRBD2 (5 bases). The germline V gene has CDR1 SGHDN and CDR2 FVKESK. The CDR3 covers 18 residues. The V end was cut by 0 bases, the J end by 0 bases, with 18 bases between. The chain's CDR3 is CASSQDYGLDYSSYEQYV. The DNA of the CDR3 is TGTGCCAGCAGCCAAGATTATGGCCTAGACTATAGCTCCTACGAGCAGTACGTC.

The rearrangement uses TRBV7-9 and TRBJ2-7, with TRBD1 matching over 7 bases. The CDR3 spans 14 residues. Germline values: CDR1 SEHNR, CDR2 FQNEAQ (reference sequence). Losses at the gene ends were 7 bases for V and 2 bases for J; bases not matched to a gene: 8. In DNA, the CDR3 is TGTGCCAGCACCCCGACAGGGAACACCTACGAGCAGTACTTC. It translates to CASTPTGNTYEQYF.

This clone was recorded many times. This chain links TRBV7-2 with TRBJ2-5; D is undetermined. V was cut by 5 bases and J by 5 bases, with 6 bases left in between. CDR1 and CDR2 from the germline V gene are SGHTA and FQGNSA. This CDR3 is built from 11 residues. The CDR3 region is CASSGPETQYF. The CDR3, as DNA: TGTGCCAGCAGCGGCCCGGAGACCCAGTACTTC.

The chain links TRBV27 to TRBJ2-3; perhaps TRBD2 as D (5 bases). The germline V and J ends were trimmed by 1 base and 5 bases, with 10 bases remaining between them. Germline lookup yields CDR1 MNHEY and CDR2 SMNVEV (reference sequence). The CDR3 spans 14 residues. CDR3 in DNA: TGTGCCAGCAGTTTATATGGAGGTCTAGATACGCAGTATTTT. Translating it yields CASSLYGGLDTQYF.

This clone was counted only a few times. One junction end disagrees with the germline gene, perhaps due to a read error. In nucleotides, the CDR3 is TGTGCCAGCAGCGTAGTTGAGGGATACGTGCAGTACTTC. This gives the protein CASSVVEGYVQYF. The V and J genes are TRBV9 and TRBJ2-7, with D possibly matching TRBD2 (5 bases). CDR1 SGDLS and CDR2 YYNGEE come from the germline V gene. This CDR3 contains 13 residues.

The chain recombines TRBV7-6 with TRBJ1-6; D might be TRBD1 (5 bases). This CDR3 contains 13 residues. V was pared by 4 bases and J by 10 bases, with 11 bases between. Per the germline V gene, CDR1 is SGHVS and CDR2 is FNYEAQ. CDR3 sequence reads: CASSSAGTSPLHF. The CDR3 nucleotides read TGTGCCAGCAGCTCGGCGGGGACCTCACCCCTCCACTTT.

This clone turned up a few times. The CDR3 DNA reads as TGCGCCAGCAGCTTGGCCTCGGAGGACATTCAGTACTTC. Translated: CASSLASEDIQYF. The chain links TRBV5-1 to TRBJ2-4; a possible D gene is TRBD2 (5 bases). The CDR3 is 13 amino acids. V gave up 0 bases and J gave up 8 bases, with 9 bases separating them. Germline CDR1 SGHRS, CDR2 YFSETQ.

The V call is TRBV7-9, the J call TRBJ1-1; D might be TRBD1 (5 bases). Germline V lookup: CDR1 SEHNR, CDR2 FQNEAQ (reference sequence). There are 12 residues in the CDR3. V shed 2 bases and J shed 8 bases, with 9 bases lying between them. The CDR3, as DNA: TGTGCCAGCAGCTTAAGAGGGGCAGAAGCTTTCTTT. Translation: CASSLRGAEAFF.

The J gene is TRBJ2-1, the V gene TRBV5-1, with D maybe TRBD2 (6 bases). V was cut by 4 bases and J by 6 bases, with 17 bases left in between. Per the germline V gene, CDR1 is SGHRS and CDR2 is YFSETQ. CDR3 length equals 15 residues. CDR3 amino acids: CASSVDPVRGNEQFF. For the CDR3, the DNA is TGCGCCAGCAGCGTGGACCCGGTGCGGGGCAATGAGCAGTTCTTC.

This clone was counted ten times or more. The CDR3 sequence is CAWSFPRARVNNEQFF. CDR3 nucleotides: TGTGCCTGGAGCTTTCCTAGAGCGCGGGTAAACAATGAGCAGTTCTTC. The V and J genes are TRBV30 and TRBJ2-1; D perhaps matches TRBD2 (5 bases). This CDR3 contains 16 residues. V gave up 3 bases and J gave up 5 bases, with 20 bases separating them. Germline V CDR1 and CDR2: GTSNPN, SVGIG (reference sequence).

The chain carries TRBV6-4 and TRBJ2-3; TRBD2 might be the D (5 bases). V lost 1 base and J 3 bases, leaving 11 bases between the germline ends. Germline assignment: CDR1 MRHNA and CDR2 SNTAGT. The CDR3 has 15 amino acids. This CDR3 reads CASSDWGDGTDTQYF. For the CDR3, the DNA is TGTGCCAGCAGTGACTGGGGAGATGGGACAGATACGCAGTATTTT.

This clone was observed a handful of times. This sequence joins TRBV7-2 and TRBJ2-5; TRBD1 aligns across 7 bases. CDR1 SGHTA and CDR2 FQGNSA come from the germline V gene. The CDR3 covers 13 residues. V shed 2 bases, J shed 5 bases, and the junction held 2 bases outside the gene matches. As DNA, the CDR3 is TGTGCCAGCAGCTTACGCAGGGGGGAGACCCAGTACTTC. Its translation is CASSLRRGETQYF.

This chain links TRBV11-3 with TRBJ2-1, with TRBD1 matching 8 bases. The germline V gene encodes CDR1 SGHNT and CDR2 YENEEA. CDR3 length: 14 amino acids. J was trimmed by 6 bases and V by 1 base; bases with no gene match: 2. CDR3 region: CASSLVTGVNEQFF. The CDR3 DNA is TGTGCCAGCAGCTTAGTGACAGGGGTCAATGAGCAGTTCTTC.

The chain recombines TRBV28 with TRBJ2-6; possibly TRBD1 for D (8 bases). The V end lost 6 bases, the J end lost 2 bases, and 14 bases lay between the germline ends. The CDR3 consists of 16 residues. Germline V gene sequence: CDR1 MDHEN, CDR2 SYDVKM. In DNA, the CDR3 is TGTGCCAGCAGCGACAGGGGACTAACTGGGGCCAACGTCCTGACTTTC. Translated, it gives CASSDRGLTGANVLTF. Looking up the rest from reference TRBV28 and TRBJ2-6 gives the full variable domain: DVKVTQSSRYLVKRTGEKVFLECVQDMDHENMFWYRQDPGLGLRLIYFSYDVKMKEKGDIPEGYSVSREKKERFSLILESASTNQTSMYLCASSDRGLTGANVLTFGAGSRLTVL.